Following are 20 T cell receptor beta chains from one sample sequenced in a study of persistence of HIV-infected CD4 T cells. These receptors' targets are unknown. An overlapping HIV-1 Gag peptide pool stimulated these cells at 0.75 to 1 ug/peptide/mL. CD40L/CD69 double-negative CD45RO-high memory CD4+ T cells were collected. The immunoSEQ assay was version 4, run in survey mode. The table came from immunoSEQ multiplex PCR; TCRdb's copy has only in-frame clones and leaves some out. Counted here are roughly 32,000 clones, about four fifths occurring once; the ten biggest clones make up roughly 18%. The sample consisted of CD4+ T cells sorted from PBMCs after roughly 19-hour stimulation, taken from a patient who received antiretroviral therapy. Receptors originate from an adult woman with HIV who was CMV-seropositive.

The V and J genes are TRBV24-1 and TRBJ2-7; 10 bases map to TRBD1. CDR3 length: 14 residues. Looked up from germline, CDR1 is KGHDR and CDR2 is SFDVKD. J gave up 5 bases and V 6 bases, and 6 bases lay outside the gene matches. As DNA, the CDR3 is TGTGCCACCAGTCAGACAGGGGGCGACCACGAGCAGTACTTC. It specifies CATSQTGGDHEQYF.

The chain couples TRBV6-5 to TRBJ1-5; weak D call: TRBD1 (6 bases). CDR1 is MNHEY, CDR2 SVGAGI, per germline. The V and J ends lost 2 bases and 2 bases respectively, with 7 bases between them. CDR3 size: 14 residues. CDR3 residues: CASSYNRGNQPQHF. CDR3 nucleotides: TGTGCCAGCAGTTACAACAGGGGCAATCAGCCCCAGCATTTT.

The chain couples TRBV7-7 to TRBJ2-1, with 11 bases lining up with TRBD2. V lost 1 base to trimming and J lost 7 bases; unmatched junction nucleotides: 6. The germline gives CDR1 SSHAT, CDR2 FNYEAQ (reference sequence). This CDR3 spans 16 amino acids. CDR3 amino acids: CASSLDLASGRNEQFF. CDR3 DNA sequence: TGTGCCAGCAGCTTAGATTTGGCTAGCGGGAGGAATGAGCAGTTCTTC.

This clone occurred a few times. The chain joins TRBV28 to TRBJ1-2, with 7 bases matching TRBD1. Germline trimming cut 6 bases from V and 4 bases from J; bases unmatched to any gene: 11. The CDR3 loop spans 15 amino acids. In germline, CDR1 is MDHEN, CDR2 SYDVKM. The CDR3 reads CASSPGGGRGYGYTF. For the CDR3, the DNA is TGTGCCAGCAGCCCGGGAGGGGGCCGGGGCTATGGCTACACCTTC.

The chain employs TRBV9 and TRBJ2-1; possibly TRBD2 for D (6 bases). Trimming took 2 bases from V and 0 from J, leaving 18 bases between them. CDR3 length equals 18 residues. Germline CDR1 is SGDLS and CDR2 is YYNGEE. The CDR3 coding sequence is TGTGCCAGCAGCGTCGGGGGAACTCCTTGGAGCTCCTACAATGAGCAGTTCTTC. This codes for CASSVGGTPWSSYNEQFF.

The V call is TRBV19, the J call TRBJ2-3; 7 bases match TRBD1. Germline lookup yields CDR1 LNHDA and CDR2 SQIVND (reference sequence). Trimming removed 9 bases from V and 2 bases from J; junction bases left unmatched: 14. The CDR3 is 16 amino acids. The CDR3 is CASGIGGQAYTDTQYF. The CDR3 DNA is TGTGCCAGCGGGATAGGAGGACAGGCCTACACAGATACGCAGTATTTT.

The rearrangement joins TRBV12-3 or TRBV12-4 to TRBJ1-1, with D unclear. V was trimmed by 2 bases and J by 6 bases, leaving 7 bases between them. This CDR3 has 12 amino acids. The CDR3 nucleotides read TGTGCCAGCAGTTTACGGAATGCTGAAGCTTTCTTT. Its protein is CASSLRNAEAFF.

This clone was counted between two and nine times. The rearrangement joins TRBV9 to TRBJ1-5; TRBD1 matches at 8 bases. V shed 2 bases, J shed 7 bases, and the junction held 5 bases outside the gene matches. Germline V lookup: CDR1 SGDLS, CDR2 YYNGEE. The CDR3 length is 14 residues. This chain's CDR3 is CASSVTGVGQPQHF. The CDR3 bases are TGTGCCAGCAGCGTGACAGGGGTAGGGCAGCCCCAGCATTTT.

This clone has just a few counts. The rearrangement links TRBV5-1 to TRBJ2-1, with TRBD2 identical over 13 bases. CDR1 is SGHRS and CDR2 is YFSETQ in the germline V gene. The ends lost 0 bases at V and 8 bases at J; junction bases unmatched: 2. The CDR3 is made up of 15 amino acids. This CDR3 is CASSLGTSGSYEQFF. CDR3 sequence (DNA): TGCGCCAGCAGCTTGGGGACTAGCGGGAGCTATGAGCAGTTCTTC.

V is TRBV24-1 and J is TRBJ1-1, with 8 bases identical to TRBD1. This CDR3 comprises 18 residues. The V segment lost 2 bases and the J segment 4 bases; nucleotides outside the gene matches: 14. Germline V lookup: CDR1 KGHDR, CDR2 SFDVKD. DNA for the CDR3: TGTGCCACCAGTGATTGGGGGACAGGCTTTATATTAGGCACTGAAGCTTTCTTT. This codes for CATSDWGTGFILGTEAFF.

The genes are TRBV4-2 and TRBJ1-3; D is uncertain. This CDR3 region has 17 residues. Germline V lookup: CDR1 LGHNA, CDR2 YNFKEQ. The V and J ends lost 1 base and 2 bases respectively, with 15 bases between them. For the CDR3, the DNA is TGTGCCAGCAGCCAAGCCCCTCGCAGCCGAACTGGAAACACCATATATTTT. Translating gives CASSQAPRSRTGNTIYF.

The gene calls are TRBV12-3 or TRBV12-4 and TRBJ1-1, with 11 bases that match TRBD1. The length of the CDR3 is 13 residues. V trimming: 8 bases; J trimming: 5 bases; junction bases outside the gene matches: 4. CDR3 amino acids: CASRDRGETEAFF. The DNA of the CDR3 is TGTGCCAGCCGGGACAGGGGGGAGACTGAAGCTTTCTTT.

This clone is medium-sized (0.01 to 0.1%). The V and J genes are TRBV14 and TRBJ2-4, with TRBD1 matching 9 bases. Germline assignment: CDR1 SGHDN and CDR2 FVKESK. Trimming removed 1 base from V and 6 bases from J; junction bases left unmatched: 7. The CDR3 length is 16 residues. The CDR3 loop is CASSQGDRAGGNIQYF. The CDR3 DNA reads as TGTGCCAGCAGCCAAGGGGACAGGGCTGGAGGAAACATTCAGTACTTC.

The gene calls are TRBV7-8 and TRBJ1-6; 9 nucleotides agree with TRBD1. Germline CDR1 SGHVS, CDR2 FQNEAQ. The trim removed 5 bases at V and 5 bases at J, leaving 4 bases unmatched. The CDR3 length is 15 residues. CDR3 DNA sequence: TGTGCCAGCAGCCGAGGACAGGGGAATAATTCACCCCTCCACTTT. Protein product: CASSRGQGNNSPLHF.

V is TRBV18 and J is TRBJ1-5; 11 nucleotides agree with TRBD1. CDR3 length: 17 residues. Germline-derived CDR1 and CDR2 are KGHSH and LQKENI. V lost 3 bases and J lost 5; bases outside the gene matches: 9. The CDR3 sequence: CASSPRGTGGRDQPQHF. DNA of the CDR3: TGTGCCAGCTCACCTCGCGGGACAGGGGGAAGGGATCAGCCCCAGCATTTT.

The genes are TRBV29-1 and TRBJ1-2, with unresolved D. The V end was cut by 3 bases, the J end by 8 bases, with 22 bases between. This CDR3 is 15 amino acids long. CDR1 is SQVTM, CDR2 ANQGSEA, per germline. CDR3 DNA: TGCAGCGTTGATGGCCAGAAGTCATTATCAGGCGGCTACACCTTC. Protein product: CSVDGQKSLSGGYTF.

The chain joins TRBV7-3 to TRBJ2-1; the match to TRBD2 covers 8 bases. J gave up 4 bases and V 1 base, and 6 bases lay outside the gene matches. CDR1 SGHTA and CDR2 FQGTGA come from the germline V gene. This CDR3 is built from 16 residues. The CDR3 region is CASSLNLAGGYNEQFF. CDR3 bases: TGTGCCAGCAGCTTAAATTTGGCGGGAGGATACAATGAGCAGTTCTTC.

The chain recombines TRBV27 with TRBJ1-6; D is undetermined. The V gene's germline CDR1 is MNHEY and CDR2 SMNVEV (reference sequence). V lost 3 bases and J 12 bases, leaving 9 bases between the germline ends. CDR3 size: 12 residues. DNA of the CDR3: TGTGCCAGCAGTTTTGCAGAAGGACCCCTCCACTTT. It specifies CASSFAEGPLHF.

V gene TRBV9 combines with J gene TRBJ1-4; 7 nucleotides match TRBD1. The ends lost 4 bases at V and 4 bases at J; junction bases unmatched: 7. CDR1 is SGDLS, CDR2 YYNGEE, per germline. The CDR3 consists of 15 residues. The CDR3 loop is CASSTRQGSNEKLFF. DNA for the CDR3: TGTGCCAGCAGCACCAGACAGGGCAGTAATGAAAAACTGTTTTTT.

The V call is TRBV7-7, the J call TRBJ2-7; 7 nucleotides align to TRBD1. Germline values: CDR1 SSHAT, CDR2 FNYEAQ (reference sequence). Trimming at V came to 1 base and at J to 4 bases, leaving 7 bases not matched to a gene. The CDR3 is made up of 15 amino acids. CDR3 sequence reads: CASSLGAGGRYEQYF. In nucleotides, the CDR3 is TGTGCCAGCAGCTTAGGGGCAGGGGGACGGTACGAGCAGTACTTC.